This T cell receptor beta chain was identified in a study of T cell repertoires in cytomegalovirus infection. Study-wide context: Public signatures in TCR beta pointed to CMV infection and matching HLA type. Broader study findings: CMV-specific TCR beta clonotypes restricted by HLA-C dominated the ex vivo response. Cumulative frequency of public TCR beta families picked out carriers of CMV plus the relevant HLA.

TCRdb reprocessed the reads via MiXCR and lists one record per CDR3 protein. This sample carries 310,000 or so distinct CDR3 sequences, 17% of them seen once, and the ten largest clones take around 13%. Trimming pared 2 bases from V and 3 bases from J, leaving 11 bases between. The CDR3 is 14 amino acids. A word on this clonotype: Its antigen remains unknown.

Sequenced input: PBMCs. The TCR comes from a human donor in good health (CMV status not recorded). Some clones in this sample may be carry-over from other donors' samples. This chain joins TRBV12-3 or TRBV12-4 and TRBJ2-7; maybe TRBD1 (5 bases). This CDR3 reads CASSLFDSFYEQYF. DNA of the CDR3: TGTGCCAGCAGTTTATTCGACAGCTTCTACGAGCAGTACTTC.